Below, 10 T cell receptor beta chains from the same sample are listed, as sequenced in a study of control samples from healthy donors and cancer patients. Measured with immunoSEQ multiplex PCR; TCRdb has only the in-frame clones, and not every one. The sample contains 130,000 or so clones, 92% of which appear only once. Sequencing used blood. The receptors derive from a woman in her 50s in good health.

The V and J genes are TRBV28 and TRBJ1-5; D not resolved. This CDR3 region has 17 residues. Germline V lookup: CDR1 MDHEN, CDR2 SYDVKM. Trimming removed 4 bases at V and 2 bases at J, with 18 bases between. CDR3 DNA sequence: TGTGCCAGCAGTTCTGTACCCCAGGTCGGTGGCAATCAGCCCCAGCATTTT. It codes for CASSSVPQVGGNQPQHF.

V gene TRBV19 combines with J gene TRBJ1-5; a possible D gene is TRBD1 (6 bases). V was cut by 7 bases and J by 7 bases, with 17 bases left in between. The CDR3 extends over 14 amino acids. CDR1 is LNHDA, CDR2 SQIVND, per germline (reference sequence). This CDR3 is CASTATARGQPQHF. CDR3 DNA sequence: TGTGCCAGTACCGCGACCGCCAGGGGACAGCCCCAGCATTTT. Full variable domain (rest looked up from reference TRBV19 and TRBJ1-5): DGGITQSPKYLFRKEGQNVTLSCEQNLNHDAMYWYRQDPGQGLRLIYYSQIVNDFQKGDIAEGYSVSREKKESFPLTVTSAQKNPTAFYLCASTATARGQPQHFGDGTRLSIL.

The genes are TRBV14 and TRBJ2-3; no definite D call. CDR3 length: 17 amino acids. Germline CDR1 SGHDN, CDR2 FVKESK. Trimming stripped 0 bases from V and 4 bases from J, with 17 bases between. The CDR3 is CASSQDGASKGADTQYF. Written as DNA, the CDR3 is TGTGCCAGCAGCCAAGATGGCGCTAGTAAGGGTGCAGATACGCAGTATTTT.

DNA of the CDR3: TGTGCCAGCAGTGAAGGACAGGGGTGGGGAAACACCATATATTTT. Translated: CASSEGQGWGNTIYF. The chain combines TRBV6-1 with TRBJ1-3, with TRBD1 matching 8 bases. CDR3 size: 15 residues. Germline loops: CDR1 MNHNS, CDR2 SASEGT. V lost 1 base and J lost 4; bases outside the gene matches: 3.

On this clone itself: Other DNA variants within this sample encode the same CDR3. V and J are TRBV5-1 and TRBJ2-3, with TRBD2 matching 8 bases. The CDR3 contains 15 residues. Per germline, CDR1 SGHRS and CDR2 YFSETQ. V lost 0 bases and J lost 6; bases outside the gene matches: 6. The CDR3 reads CASSLERGGRDTQYF. CDR3 nucleotides: TGCGCCAGCAGCTTGGAACGGGGGGGCCGTGATACGCAGTATTTT.

This clone occurred once. V usage is TRBV7-9 and J usage is TRBJ2-2; possible D gene TRBD1, 6 bases. This CDR3 is built from 15 residues. The germline CDR1 and CDR2 sequences are SEHNR and FQNEAQ (reference sequence). The V end was cut by 4 bases, the J end by 5 bases, with 14 bases between. DNA for the CDR3: TGTGCCAGCAGCTCCACAGGGTTAGGGACCGGGGAGCTGTTTTTT. This codes for CASSSTGLGTGELFF.

This clone was observed once. The V and J genes are TRBV28 and TRBJ2-7; D possibly corresponds to TRBD2 (6 bases). Germline-derived CDR1 and CDR2 are MDHEN and SYDVKM. This CDR3 region has 12 residues. Trimming stripped 7 bases from V and 7 bases from J, with 14 bases between. The CDR3 region has the DNA TGTGCCAGCAAGGCATCGGGGGATGAGCAGTACTTC. Encoded protein: CASKASGDEQYF. Drawing the rest from reference TRBV28 and TRBJ2-7, the complete variable domain is DVKVTQSSRYLVKRTGEKVFLECVQDMDHENMFWYRQDPGLGLRLIYFSYDVKMKEKGDIPEGYSVSREKKERFSLILESASTNQTSMYLCASKASGDEQYFGPGTRLTVT.

The rearrangement uses TRBV6-1 and TRBJ2-7, with D hard to call. The germline V and J ends were trimmed by 2 bases and 3 bases, with 14 bases remaining between them. Germline loops: CDR1 MNHNS, CDR2 SASEGT. The CDR3 is made up of 15 amino acids. CDR3 DNA: TGTGCCAGCAGTGAAATCAGACTTACGGGCTACGAGCAGTACTTC. Translated: CASSEIRLTGYEQYF.

The chain is built from TRBV19 and TRBJ2-1; 10 bases fit TRBD2. J lost 6 bases, V lost 3 bases, and 5 bases had no gene match. CDR3 length: 15 amino acids. Germline V lookup: CDR1 LNHDA, CDR2 SQIVND (reference sequence). In DNA form, the CDR3 reads TGTGCCAGTAGTATGTCCCTAGCGGGAGTCAATGAGCAGTTCTTC. It is translated as CASSMSLAGVNEQFF. The entire variable domain, with the rest obtained from reference TRBV19 and TRBJ2-1, is as follows: DGGITQSPKYLFRKEGQNVTLSCEQNLNHDAMYWYRQDPGQGLRLIYYSQIVNDFQKGDIAEGYSVSREKKESFPLTVTSAQKNPTAFYLCASSMSLAGVNEQFFGPGTRLTVL.

This sequence joins TRBV2 and TRBJ1-5, with D perhaps TRBD1 (6 bases). The CDR3 contains 13 residues. The V end was cut by 3 bases, the J end by 5 bases, with 8 bases between. Germline assignment: CDR1 SNHLY and CDR2 FYNNEI. CDR3 sequence: CASSDQGYQPQHF. Here the CDR3 DNA reads TGTGCCAGCAGTGACCAGGGGTATCAGCCCCAGCATTTT.